This T cell receptor (beta chain) derives from a study of glioma-infiltrating T cells. Study results and limitations: Tissue-blood divergence was below expectation in non-neoplastic patients, above in gliomas. Very few CDR3 sequences were shared between tissue and blood.

TCR alpha and beta CDR3 regions were amplified from RNA using iRepertoire nested multiplex PCR. One-step reverse transcription and amplification started from approximately 100-400 ng of tissue mRNA or PBMC total RNA. TCRdb re-analysed the multiplex PCR reads in MiXCR, keeping a single row per CDR3 protein. The sample lists around 170,000 distinct CDR3 sequences, around 40% seen once, with 5% to 5.5% in the top ten. The CDR3 is 12 amino acids. The germline gives CDR1 LGHDT, CDR2 YNNKEL (reference sequence). Trimming took off 3 bases at V and 1 base at J, with 3 bases between the two ends. This clonotype was counted at least ten times. Its antigen is as yet unknown.

This clonotype was sampled from a human donor with low-grade glioma or glioblastoma, undergoing nonglioma brain surgery, or in good health (not recorded which). Input material: glioma tissue, nonneoplastic brain tissue, or PBMCs (not recorded which). The chain joins TRBV3-1 to TRBJ1-1; D uncertain. The CDR3 DNA sequence: TGTGCCAGCAGCCAGGGGAACACTGAAGCTTTCTTT. Protein: CASSQGNTEAFF. The variable domain in full, completed from reference TRBV3-1 and TRBJ1-1, reads DTAVSQTPKYLVTQMGNDKSIKCEQNLGHDTMYWYKQDSKKFLKIMFSYNNKELIINETVPNRFSPKSPDKAHLNLHINSLELGDSAVYFCASSQGNTEAFFGQGTRLTVV.